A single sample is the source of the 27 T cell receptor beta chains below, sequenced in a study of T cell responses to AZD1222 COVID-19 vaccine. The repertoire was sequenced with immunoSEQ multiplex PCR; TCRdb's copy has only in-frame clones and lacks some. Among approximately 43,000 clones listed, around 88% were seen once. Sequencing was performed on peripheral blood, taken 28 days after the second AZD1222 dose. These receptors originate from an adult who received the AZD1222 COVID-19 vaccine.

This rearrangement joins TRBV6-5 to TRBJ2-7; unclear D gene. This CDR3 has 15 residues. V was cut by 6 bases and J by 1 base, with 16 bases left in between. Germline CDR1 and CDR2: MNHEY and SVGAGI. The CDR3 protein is CASRPELAYSYEQYF. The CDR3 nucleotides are TGTGCCAGCAGGCCCGAGCTTGCGTATTCCTACGAGCAGTACTTC.

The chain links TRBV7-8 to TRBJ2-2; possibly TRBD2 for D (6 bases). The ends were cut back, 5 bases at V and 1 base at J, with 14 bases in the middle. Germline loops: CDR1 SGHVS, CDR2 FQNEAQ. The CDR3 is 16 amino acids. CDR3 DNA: TGTGCCAGCAGCCGAGATAGGCGGGAGAACACCGGGGAGCTGTTTTTT. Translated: CASSRDRRENTGELFF.

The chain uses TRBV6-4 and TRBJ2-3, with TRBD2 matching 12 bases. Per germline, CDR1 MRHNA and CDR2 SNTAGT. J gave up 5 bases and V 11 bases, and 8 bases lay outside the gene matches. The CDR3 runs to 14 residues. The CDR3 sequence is CASRLAGEGDTQYF. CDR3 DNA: TGTGCCTCCAGACTAGCGGGAGAGGGAGATACGCAGTATTTT.

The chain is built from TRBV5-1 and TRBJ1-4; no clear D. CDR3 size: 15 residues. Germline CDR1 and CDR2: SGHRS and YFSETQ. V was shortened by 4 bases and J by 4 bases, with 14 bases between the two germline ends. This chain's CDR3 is CASSDGLYNNEKLFF. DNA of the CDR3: TGCGCCAGCAGCGATGGCTTATATAATAATGAAAAACTGTTTTTT.

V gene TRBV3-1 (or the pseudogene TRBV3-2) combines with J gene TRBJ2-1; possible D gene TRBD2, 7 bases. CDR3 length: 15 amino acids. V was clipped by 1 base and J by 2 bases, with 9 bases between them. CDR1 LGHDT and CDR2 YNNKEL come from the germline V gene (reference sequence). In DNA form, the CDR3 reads TGTGCCAGCAGCCAAGCGGGGGGCGCCTACAATGAGCAGTTCTTC. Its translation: CASSQAGGAYNEQFF.

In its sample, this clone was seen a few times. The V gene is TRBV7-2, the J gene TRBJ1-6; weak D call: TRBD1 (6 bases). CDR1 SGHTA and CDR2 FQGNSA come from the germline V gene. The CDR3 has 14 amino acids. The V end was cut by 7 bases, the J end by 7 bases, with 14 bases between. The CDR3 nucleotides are TGTGCCAGCAACATCCGGGACATCAATTCACCCCTCCACTTT. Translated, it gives CASNIRDINSPLHF.

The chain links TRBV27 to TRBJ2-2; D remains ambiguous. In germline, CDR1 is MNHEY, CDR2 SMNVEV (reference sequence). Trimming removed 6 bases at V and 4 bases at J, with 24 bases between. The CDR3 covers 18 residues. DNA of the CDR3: TGTGCCAGCAGGGGTAAAGCGTGGAGCCTCGCCGGCACCGGGGAGCTGTTTTTT. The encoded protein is CASRGKAWSLAGTGELFF.

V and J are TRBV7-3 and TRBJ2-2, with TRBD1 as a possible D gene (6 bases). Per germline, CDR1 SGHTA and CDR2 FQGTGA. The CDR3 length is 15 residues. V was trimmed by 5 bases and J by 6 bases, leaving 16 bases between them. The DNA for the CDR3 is TGTGCCAGCAGCCGGGCGGACAGTCAAGCCGGGGAGCTGTTTTTT. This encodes CASSRADSQAGELFF.

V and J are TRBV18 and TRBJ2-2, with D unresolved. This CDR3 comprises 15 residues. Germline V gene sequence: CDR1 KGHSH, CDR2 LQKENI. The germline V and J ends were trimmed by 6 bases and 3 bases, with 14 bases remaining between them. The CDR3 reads CASSPPADYTGELFF. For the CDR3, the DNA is TGTGCCAGCTCGCCGCCCGCCGACTACACCGGGGAGCTGTTTTTT.

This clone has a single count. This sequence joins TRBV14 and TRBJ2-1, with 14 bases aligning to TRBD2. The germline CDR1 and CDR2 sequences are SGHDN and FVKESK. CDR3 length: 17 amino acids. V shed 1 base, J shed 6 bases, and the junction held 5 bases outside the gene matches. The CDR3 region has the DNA TGTGCCAGCAGCCAAGCCTACGGACTAGCGGGAGGCAATGAGCAGTTCTTC. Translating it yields CASSQAYGLAGGNEQFF.

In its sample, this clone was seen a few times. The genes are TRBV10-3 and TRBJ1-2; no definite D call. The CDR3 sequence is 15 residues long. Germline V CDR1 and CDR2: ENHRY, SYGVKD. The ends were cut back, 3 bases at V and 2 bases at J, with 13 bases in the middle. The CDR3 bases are TGTGCCATCAGTGATTCCTCCTTTCTCAACTATGGCTACACCTTC. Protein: CAISDSSFLNYGYTF.

CDR3 in DNA: TGTGCCAGCAGCCGCGGTGGGGCTAGCGGTACGGAGCAGTACTTC. Protein product: CASSRGGASGTEQYF. The rearrangement links TRBV3-1 (or the pseudogene TRBV3-2) to TRBJ2-7; 7 bases are a match to TRBD2. Trimming at V came to 4 bases and at J to 7 bases, leaving 13 bases not matched to a gene. Germline CDR1 LGHDT, CDR2 YNNKEL (reference sequence). The CDR3 is 15 amino acids.

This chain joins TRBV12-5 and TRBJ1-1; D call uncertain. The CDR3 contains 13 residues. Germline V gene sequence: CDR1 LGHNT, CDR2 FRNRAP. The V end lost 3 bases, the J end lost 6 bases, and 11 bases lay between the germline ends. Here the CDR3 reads CASGLMGDSEAFF. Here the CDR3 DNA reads TGTGCTAGTGGTTTAATGGGCGACTCTGAAGCTTTCTTT.

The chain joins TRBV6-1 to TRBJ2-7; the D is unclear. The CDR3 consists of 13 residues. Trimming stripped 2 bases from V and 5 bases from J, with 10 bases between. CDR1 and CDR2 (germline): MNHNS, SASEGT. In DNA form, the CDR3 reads TGTGCCAGCAGTGAAATGTCGAGAAACGAGCAGTACTTC. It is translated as CASSEMSRNEQYF.

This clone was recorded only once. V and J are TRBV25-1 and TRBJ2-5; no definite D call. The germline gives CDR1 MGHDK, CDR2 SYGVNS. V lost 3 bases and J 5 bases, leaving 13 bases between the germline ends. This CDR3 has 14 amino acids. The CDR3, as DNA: TGTGCCAGCAGTGATTGGGCCGGGTTGGAGACCCAGTACTTC. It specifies CASSDWAGLETQYF.

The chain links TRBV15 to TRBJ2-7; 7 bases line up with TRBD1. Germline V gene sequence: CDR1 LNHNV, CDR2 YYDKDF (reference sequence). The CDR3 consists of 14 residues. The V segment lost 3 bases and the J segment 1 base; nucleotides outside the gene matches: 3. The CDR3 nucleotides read TGTGCCACCAGCAGGAACAGGGGTTCCTACGAGCAGTACTTC. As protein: CATSRNRGSYEQYF.

CDR3 in amino acids: CASSPTRGSGETQYF. DNA of the CDR3: TGTGCCAGCTCACCAACCCGGGGGTCGGGAGAGACCCAGTACTTC. The chain joins TRBV18 to TRBJ2-5; weak D call: TRBD2 (6 bases). Germline V gene sequence: CDR1 KGHSH, CDR2 LQKENI. The CDR3 is made up of 15 amino acids. Between the trimmed V and J ends, which lost 2 bases and 4 bases, there was a span of 14 bases.

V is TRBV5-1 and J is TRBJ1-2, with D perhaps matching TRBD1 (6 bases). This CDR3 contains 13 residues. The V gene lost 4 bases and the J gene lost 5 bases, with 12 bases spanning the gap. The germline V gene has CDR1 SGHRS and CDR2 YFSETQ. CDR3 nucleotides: TGCGCCAGCAGCCCCGACAGGAGATATGGCTACACCTTC. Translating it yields CASSPDRRYGYTF.

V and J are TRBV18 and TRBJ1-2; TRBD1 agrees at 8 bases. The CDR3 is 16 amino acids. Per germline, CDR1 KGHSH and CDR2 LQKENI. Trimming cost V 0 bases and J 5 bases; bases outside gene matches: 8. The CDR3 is CASSPPETGVFYGYTF. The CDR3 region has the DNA TGTGCCAGCTCACCACCGGAGACAGGGGTTTTTTATGGCTACACCTTC.

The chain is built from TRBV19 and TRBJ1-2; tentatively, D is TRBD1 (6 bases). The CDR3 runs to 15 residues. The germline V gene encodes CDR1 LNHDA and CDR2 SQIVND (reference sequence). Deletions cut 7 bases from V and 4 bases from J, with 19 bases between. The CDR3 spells CASTLNQGRSYGYTF. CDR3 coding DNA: TGTGCCAGTACCCTGAACCAGGGGCGGAGCTATGGCTACACCTTC.

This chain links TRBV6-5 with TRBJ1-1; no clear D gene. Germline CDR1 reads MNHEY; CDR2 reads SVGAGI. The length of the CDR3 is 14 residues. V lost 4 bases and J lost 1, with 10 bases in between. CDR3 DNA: TGTGCCAGCAGTTCCCGGACGGGGAACACTGAAGCTTTCTTT. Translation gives CASSSRTGNTEAFF.

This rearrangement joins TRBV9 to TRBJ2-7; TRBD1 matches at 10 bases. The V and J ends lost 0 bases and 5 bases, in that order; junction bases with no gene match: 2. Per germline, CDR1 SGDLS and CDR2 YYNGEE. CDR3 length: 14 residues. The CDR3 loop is CASSVGGTGDEQYF. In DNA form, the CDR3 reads TGTGCCAGCAGCGTAGGGGGGACAGGGGACGAGCAGTACTTC.

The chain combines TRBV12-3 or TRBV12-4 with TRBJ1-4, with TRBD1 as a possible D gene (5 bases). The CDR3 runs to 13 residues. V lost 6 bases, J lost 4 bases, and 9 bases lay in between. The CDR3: CASSLQVNEKLFF. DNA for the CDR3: TGTGCCAGCAGCCTACAGGTTAATGAAAAACTGTTTTTT.

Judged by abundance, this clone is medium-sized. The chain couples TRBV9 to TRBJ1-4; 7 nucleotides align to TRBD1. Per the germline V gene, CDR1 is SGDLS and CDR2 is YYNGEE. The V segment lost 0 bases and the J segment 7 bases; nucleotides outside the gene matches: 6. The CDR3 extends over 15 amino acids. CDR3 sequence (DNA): TGTGCCAGCAGCGTAGGAGGGGGCGAGGTTGAAAAACTGTTTTTT. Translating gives CASSVGGGEVEKLFF.

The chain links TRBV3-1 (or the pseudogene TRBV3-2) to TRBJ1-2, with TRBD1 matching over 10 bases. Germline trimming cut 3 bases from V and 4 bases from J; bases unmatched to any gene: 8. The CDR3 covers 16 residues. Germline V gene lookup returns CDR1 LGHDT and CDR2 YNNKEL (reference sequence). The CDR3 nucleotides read TGTGCCAGCAGCCAGTCCGGGACAGGGGCGTCCTATGGCTACACCTTC. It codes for CASSQSGTGASYGYTF.

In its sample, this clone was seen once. CDR3 sequence reads: CATSRDVYEQYF. For the CDR3, the DNA is TGTGCCACCAGCAGAGATGTCTACGAGCAGTACTTC. V usage is TRBV15 and J usage is TRBJ2-7; the D is unclear. Looked up from germline, CDR1 is LNHNV and CDR2 is YYDKDF (reference sequence). The CDR3 extends over 12 amino acids. V gave up 0 bases and J gave up 3 bases, with 3 bases separating them.

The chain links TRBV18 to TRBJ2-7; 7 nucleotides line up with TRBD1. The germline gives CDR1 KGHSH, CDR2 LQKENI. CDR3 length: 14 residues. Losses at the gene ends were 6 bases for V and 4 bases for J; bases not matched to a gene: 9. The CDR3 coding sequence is TGTGCCAGCTCTCTAACAGGGGTGGGTTACGAGCAGTACTTC. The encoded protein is CASSLTGVGYEQYF. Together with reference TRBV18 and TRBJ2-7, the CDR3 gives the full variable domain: NAGVMQNPRHLVRRRGQEARLRCSPMKGHSHVYWYRQLPEEGLKFMVYLQKENIIDESGMPKERFSAEFPKEGPSILRIQQVVRGDSAAYFCASSLTGVGYEQYFGPGTRLTVT.